These 22 T cell receptor beta chains originate from one sample sequenced in a study of blood T cells in healthy people across ages. Using a J-beta primer mix together with a sample-barcoded 5' primer, a second PCR was run for roughly 6 to 11 cycles. TCRdb independently ran MiXCR on the 5' RACE reads; one entry per CDR3 protein. Of over 600,000 distinct CDR3 sequences in the sample, about 56% were seen once. The sample comprised blood. Every receptor here comes from a man aged 35-49 years in good health.

In this sample, this clonotype turned up a few times. Written as DNA, the CDR3 is TGTGCCAGCAGTTTTTCGTACGTGGACACTGAAGCTTTCTTT. This translates into CASSFSYVDTEAFF. This chain uses TRBV12-3 or TRBV12-4 with TRBJ1-1; D is undetermined. The CDR3 consists of 14 residues. V was clipped by 3 bases and J by 3 bases, with 11 bases between them.

V is TRBV5-6 and J is TRBJ2-7, with a tentative D call TRBD2 (5 bases). The germline V gene encodes CDR1 SGHDT and CDR2 YYEEEE. The ends were cut back, 0 bases at V and 6 bases at J, with 10 bases in the middle. The CDR3 extends over 13 amino acids. CDR3 nucleotides: TGTGCCAGCAGCTTGGGGAGGTCCAGCGAGCAGTACTTC. Amino acids: CASSLGRSSEQYF.

This chain connects TRBV6-5 to TRBJ1-1, with 7 bases matching TRBD1. This CDR3 region has 14 residues. Looked up from germline, CDR1 is MNHEY and CDR2 is SVGAGI. V was clipped by 6 bases and J by 3 bases; unmatched bases: 7. CDR3 sequence reads: CASRDRRGDTEAFF. The CDR3 DNA sequence: TGTGCCAGCAGAGATCGCAGGGGGGACACTGAAGCTTTCTTT.

This clonotype was observed a handful of times. The chain uses TRBV9 and TRBJ2-5; D is ambiguous. The CDR3 is 15 residues long. Germline CDR1 is SGDLS and CDR2 is YYNGEE. The V end was cut by 3 bases, the J end by 2 bases, with 14 bases between. DNA of the CDR3: TGTGCCAGCAGCGCTCTACCTACTTTACAAGAGACCCAGTACTTC. This gives the protein CASSALPTLQETQYF.

This rearrangement joins TRBV12-3 or TRBV12-4 to TRBJ1-1; 9 nucleotides align to TRBD1. The length of the CDR3 is 16 residues. V gave up 6 bases and J gave up 0 bases; unmatched junction bases: 8. The CDR3 DNA reads TGTGCCAGCAGCCCCCGGACAGGGGCTATGAACACTGAAGCTTTCTTT. Its translation is CASSPRTGAMNTEAFF.

The J gene is TRBJ2-7, the V gene TRBV7-2; D may be TRBD2 (6 bases). With 5 bases removed from V and 6 bases from J, the gap between germline ends came to 17 bases. The CDR3 spans 14 residues. Germline V gene sequence: CDR1 SGHTA, CDR2 FQGNSA. CDR3 region: CASSADETSREQYF. In DNA, the CDR3 is TGTGCCAGCAGCGCAGACGAGACTAGTCGCGAGCAGTACTTC.

This clonotype appeared a few times. The gene calls are TRBV29-1 and TRBJ2-7, with D possibly being TRBD1 (5 bases). Germline assignment: CDR1 SQVTM and CDR2 ANQGSEA. V was trimmed by 4 bases and J by 2 bases, leaving 18 bases between them. The CDR3 is 15 residues long. This chain's CDR3 is CSVVGQPRGAYEQYF. Here the CDR3 DNA reads TGCAGCGTTGTAGGACAACCTAGAGGTGCCTACGAGCAGTACTTC.

The rearrangement joins TRBV11-2 to TRBJ1-2, with TRBD1 identical over 8 bases. Germline values: CDR1 SGHAT, CDR2 FQNNGV. The CDR3 covers 15 residues. Trimming took 4 bases from V and 2 from J; bases not matched to a gene: 6. CDR3 amino acids: CASSSGGQENYGYTF. The CDR3 DNA follows: TGTGCCAGCAGCTCCGGGGGACAGGAAAACTATGGCTACACCTTC.

This clonotype was seen a few times. The genes are TRBV20-1 and TRBJ2-5, with D tentatively TRBD1 or TRBD2 (5 bases each). Per germline, CDR1 DFQATT and CDR2 SNEGSKA (reference sequence). CDR3 length equals 15 residues. Deletions cut 1 base from V and 1 base from J, with 13 bases between. The CDR3 protein is CSARAVGAVQETQYF. The CDR3 DNA is TGCAGTGCTAGAGCCGTCGGGGCGGTCCAAGAGACCCAGTACTTC.

The chain has TRBV20-1 and TRBJ2-5, with TRBD2 matching 8 bases. V dropped 0 bases and J dropped 2; count of bases not matched to a gene: 11. Germline loops: CDR1 DFQATT, CDR2 SNEGSKA (reference sequence). The CDR3 runs to 17 residues. CDR3 nucleotides: TGCAGTGCTAGAGATCGACGTTTGGGGACTAGACAAGAGACCCAGTACTTC. It translates to CSARDRRLGTRQETQYF.

This clonotype was seen a handful of times. The chain employs TRBV6-2 or TRBV6-3 and TRBJ2-7; D might be TRBD2 (5 bases). This CDR3 has 16 amino acids. Germline-derived CDR1 and CDR2 are MNHEY and SVGEGT. Trimming removed 0 bases at V and 2 bases at J, with 14 bases between. The CDR3 coding sequence is TGTGCCAGCAGTTACTCGAGGCAGACTAACCCCTACGAGCAGTACTTC. Its translation: CASSYSRQTNPYEQYF.

The J gene is TRBJ1-2, the V gene TRBV12-3 or TRBV12-4; tentative D call: TRBD1 (5 bases). The CDR3 sequence is 13 residues long. V dropped 2 bases and J dropped 6 bases, with 10 bases sitting between them. DNA for the CDR3: TGTGCCAGCAGTTTATCAGGGACCCATGGCTACACCTTC. It yields the protein CASSLSGTHGYTF.

This clonotype was counted between two and nine times. This CDR3 reads CASSPPRRGSGGLGEQYF. CDR3 DNA: TGTGCCAGCAGTCCCCCTCGTAGGGGTAGCGGGGGACTCGGGGAGCAGTACTTC. The chain is built from TRBV12-3 or TRBV12-4 and TRBJ2-5; 9 nucleotides agree with TRBD2. The CDR3 totals 18 residues. Trimming cost V 5 bases and J 11 bases; bases outside gene matches: 24.

The chain joins TRBV6-1 to TRBJ2-7; D perhaps matches TRBD1 (7 bases). Deletions cut 7 bases from V and 3 bases from J, with 13 bases between. This CDR3 contains 13 residues. The germline V gene has CDR1 MNHNS and CDR2 SASEGT. CDR3 sequence reads: CASNPGGYYEQYF. The CDR3, as DNA: TGTGCCAGCAACCCAGGGGGGTACTACGAGCAGTACTTC.

The V call is TRBV7-3, the J call TRBJ2-7; 7 positions match TRBD2. The CDR3 spans 16 residues. J lost 3 bases, V lost 1 base, and 9 bases had no gene match. Germline V gene lookup returns CDR1 SGHTA and CDR2 FQGTGA. The CDR3 nucleotides read TGTGCCAGCAGCTTAAATGAGCGGGGACGTCGCTACGAGCAGTACTTC. Translating it yields CASSLNERGRRYEQYF. Full variable domain (remainder filled in from reference TRBV7-3 and TRBJ2-7): GAGVSQTPSNKVTEKGKYVELRCDPISGHTALYWYRQSLGQGPEFLIYFQGTGAADDSGLPNDRFFAVRPEGSVSTLKIQRTERGDSAVYLCASSLNERGRRYEQYFGPGTRLTVT.

This clonotype has a handful of counts. The chain links TRBV20-1 to TRBJ2-6; weak D call: TRBD1 (5 bases). Germline CDR1 DFQATT, CDR2 SNEGSKA (reference sequence). The CDR3 extends over 14 amino acids. With 5 bases removed from V and 0 bases from J, the gap between germline ends came to 8 bases. The CDR3 spells CSAFTGSGANVLTF. CDR3 DNA: TGCAGTGCTTTTACAGGCTCTGGGGCCAACGTCCTGACTTTC.

The rearrangement links TRBV12-3 or TRBV12-4 to TRBJ2-3; D may be TRBD2 (6 bases). The length of the CDR3 is 14 residues. V lost 9 bases and J 7 bases, leaving 20 bases between the germline ends. The chain's CDR3 is CASKPGGARHTQYF. The DNA of the CDR3 is TGTGCCAGTAAACCGGGCGGGGCGCGGCATACGCAGTATTTT.

The V and J genes are TRBV5-4 and TRBJ2-7, with D hard to call. From germline, CDR1 is SGHNT and CDR2 YYREEE (reference sequence). This CDR3 is 13 amino acids long. V was clipped by 3 bases and J by 2 bases, with 9 bases between them. Here the CDR3 DNA reads TGTGCCAGCAGCTCTGTACTAACCTACGAGCAGTACTTC. Its translation: CASSSVLTYEQYF.

The CDR3 reads CSVGWQGGGEQFF. The DNA for the CDR3 is TGCAGCGTTGGATGGCAGGGTGGGGGTGAGCAGTTCTTC. The chain recombines TRBV29-1 with TRBJ2-1, with D perhaps given as TRBD1 or TRBD2 (5 bases each). This CDR3 has 13 amino acids. Germline V CDR1 and CDR2: SQVTM, ANQGSEA. V was pared by 4 bases and J by 9 bases, with 16 bases between.

The chain employs TRBV7-6 and TRBJ2-6; D is possibly TRBD1 (5 bases). Germline V gene lookup returns CDR1 SGHVS and CDR2 FNYEAQ. Between the trimmed V and J ends, which lost 2 bases and 0 bases, there was a span of 11 bases. CDR3 length equals 17 residues. The CDR3 DNA sequence: TGTGCCAGCAGCTTAACAGGTCAGAACTCTGGGGCCAACGTCCTGACTTTC. It translates to CASSLTGQNSGANVLTF.

The genes are TRBV7-9 and TRBJ2-5, with D perhaps being TRBD1 or TRBD2 (5 bases each). V lost 7 bases and J lost 2, with 14 bases in between. Looked up from germline, CDR1 is SEHNR and CDR2 is FQNEAQ (reference sequence). The CDR3 runs to 14 residues. CDR3 nucleotides: TGTGCCAGCAACCGACGGGACGGACAAGAGACCCAGTACTTC. Its protein product is CASNRRDGQETQYF.

The chain joins TRBV24-1 to TRBJ2-1; a possible D gene is TRBD2 (5 bases). V lost 3 bases, J lost 5 bases, and 10 bases lay in between. The germline gives CDR1 KGHDR, CDR2 SFDVKD. The CDR3 has 14 amino acids. The CDR3 region is CATSDIRRDNEQFF. The CDR3 nucleotides are TGTGCCACCAGTGATATAAGGCGGGACAATGAGCAGTTCTTC.